This T cell receptor (beta chain) originates from a study of PD-1 blockade in classical Hodgkin lymphoma. In regard to this clone: The antigen remains unidentified.

Data came from immunoSEQ multiplex PCR; TCRdb stores just in-frame clones and leaves some out. This table holds about 35,000 clones, about 70% found once. The V end lost 4 bases, the J end lost 4 bases, and 15 bases lay between the germline ends. Germline assignment: CDR1 SGHTS and CDR2 YDEGEE. The CDR3 is 15 residues long. Findings and limits, study-wide: Patients with a complete response exhibited baseline diversity comparable to newly diagnosed patients.

Each and every patient relapsed after autologous stem cell transplantation, and patients got differing brentuximab vedotin exposure. Sequencing was performed on peripheral blood mononuclear cells (PBMCs), taken before the second cycle of nivolumab. This TCR was sampled from a human donor with classical Hodgkin lymphoma. The chain uses TRBV5-8 and TRBJ2-1; D gene ambiguous. In DNA, the CDR3 is TGTGCCAGCAGCCCGCGTGGCCGTGGGTACAATGAGCAGTTCTTC. It codes for CASSPRGRGYNEQFF.